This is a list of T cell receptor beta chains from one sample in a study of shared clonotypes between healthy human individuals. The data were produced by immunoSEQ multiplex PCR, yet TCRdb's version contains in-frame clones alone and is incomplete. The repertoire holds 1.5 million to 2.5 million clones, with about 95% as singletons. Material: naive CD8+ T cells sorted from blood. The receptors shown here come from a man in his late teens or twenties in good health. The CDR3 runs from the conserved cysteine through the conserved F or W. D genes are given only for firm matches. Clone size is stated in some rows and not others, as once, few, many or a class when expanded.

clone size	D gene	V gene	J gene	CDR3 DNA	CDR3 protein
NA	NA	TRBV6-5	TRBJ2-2	TGTGCCAGCAGTTACCAGTACACCGGGGAGCTGTTTTTT	CASSYQYTGELFF
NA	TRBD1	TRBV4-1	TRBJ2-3	TGCGCCAGCAGGTCCGGGACAGGGAGCACAGATACGCAGTATTTT	CASRSGTGSTDTQYF
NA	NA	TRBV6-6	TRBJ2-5	TGTGCCAGCAGTTACACCAGGATAAGCGGGGAGACCCAGTACTTC	CASSYTRISGETQYF
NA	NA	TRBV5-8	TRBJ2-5	TGTGCCAGCAGCTTTGGTGAGGGCGGGGTTTTTGAGACCCAGTACTTC	CASSFGEGGVFETQYF
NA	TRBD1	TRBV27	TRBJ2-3	TGTGCCAGCAGAGGGACAGGGGGCACAGATACGCAGTATTTT	CASRGTGGTDTQYF
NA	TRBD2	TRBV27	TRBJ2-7	TGTGCCAGCAGTTATAGTACTAGCGGTCTCTACGAGCAGTACTTC	CASSYSTSGLYEQYF
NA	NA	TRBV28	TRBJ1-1	TGTGCCAGCAGTTCGAGGACACTCGGGAACACTGAAGCTTTCTTT	CASSSRTLGNTEAFF
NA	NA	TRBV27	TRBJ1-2	TGTGCCAGCAGTCCCCATTCGACAGAAGACTTCGGAGGCTACACCTTC	CASSPHSTEDFGGYTF
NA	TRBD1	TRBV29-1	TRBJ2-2	TGCAGCGTTGAATCAGGGACAGGGTGGAAGGGGGAGCTGTTTTTT	CSVESGTGWKGELFF
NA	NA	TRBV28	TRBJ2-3	TGTGCCAGCAGTAAGGGAATAGATACGCAGTATTTT	CASSKGIDTQYF
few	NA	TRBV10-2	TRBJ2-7	TGCGCCAGCAGTGACAGGGGCTACGAGCAGTACTTC	CASSDRGYEQYF
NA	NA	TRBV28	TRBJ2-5	TGTGCCAGCAGTTTGGACAGCCTCCAAGAGACCCAGTACTTC	CASSLDSLQETQYF
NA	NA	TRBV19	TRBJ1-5	TGTGCCAGTAGTATCTCCCATAGCAATCAGCCCCAGCATTTT	CASSISHSNQPQHF
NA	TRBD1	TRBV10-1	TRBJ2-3	TGCGCCAGCAGTGACCCCGGGACAGGGGTAACAGATACGCAGTATTTT	CASSDPGTGVTDTQYF
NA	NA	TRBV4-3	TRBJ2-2	TGCGCCAGCAGCCAAGATCATAACACCGGGGAGCTGTTTTTT	CASSQDHNTGELFF
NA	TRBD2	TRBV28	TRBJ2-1	TGTGCCAGCAGTCCGCGGGGGACTTCCTACAATGAGCAGTTCTTC	CASSPRGTSYNEQFF
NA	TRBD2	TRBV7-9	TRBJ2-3	TGTGCCAGCAGCTTGGGCCCCGGTGGGAGGGAAGATACGCAGTATTTT	CASSLGPGGREDTQYF
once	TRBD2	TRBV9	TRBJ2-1	TGTGCCAGCAGCGAGGGCCGGGAGGTCCTGGGTGAGCAGTTCTTC	CASSEGREVLGEQFF
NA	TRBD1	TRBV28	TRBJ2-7	TGTGCCAGCAAGACAGGGTTGGTCTACGAGCAGTACTTC	CASKTGLVYEQYF
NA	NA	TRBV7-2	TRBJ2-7	TGTGCCAGCAGCTCGGGACCCTTCGACTACGAGCAGTACTTC	CASSSGPFDYEQYF
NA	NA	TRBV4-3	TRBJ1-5	TGCGCCAGCAGCCAAGATTATTTTCCGAGCCGGACACTTTCTCAGCCCCAGCATTTT	CASSQDYFPSRTLSQPQHF
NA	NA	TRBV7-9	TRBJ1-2	TGTGCCAGCAGCTCACCCGGGGACGGAGCTAACTATGGCTACACCTTC	CASSSPGDGANYGYTF
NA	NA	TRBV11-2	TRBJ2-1	TGTGCCAGCAGCTTAGTATGGGGCAGGGTTGATGAGCAGTTCTTC	CASSLVWGRVDEQFF
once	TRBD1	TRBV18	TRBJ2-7	TGTGCCAGCTCGGACAGGGCTGGCGAGCAGTACTTC	CASSDRAGEQYF
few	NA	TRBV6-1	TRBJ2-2	TGTGCCAGCGTTCAGACGAACACCGGGGAGCTGTTTTTT	CASVQTNTGELFF
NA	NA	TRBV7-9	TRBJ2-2	TGTGCCAGCACCCTAGGCACCGGGGAGCTGTTTTTT	CASTLGTGELFF
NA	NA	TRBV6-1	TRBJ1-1	TGTGCCAGCCATTCGGGAGGTGTGAAGGACACTGAAGCTTTCTTT	CASHSGGVKDTEAFF
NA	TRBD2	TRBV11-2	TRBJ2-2	TGTGCCAGCACCACAGTAGGACTAGCGGCGAACACCGGGGAGCTGTTTTTT	CASTTVGLAANTGELFF
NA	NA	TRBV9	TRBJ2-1	TGTGCCAGCAGCGTAGGGGCCAATCTCGATGAGCAGTTCTTC	CASSVGANLDEQFF
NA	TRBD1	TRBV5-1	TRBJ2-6	TGCGCCAGCAGCTTGGCCGTCGACAGGGTCGGCTCTGGGGCCAACGTCCTGACTTTC	CASSLAVDRVGSGANVLTF
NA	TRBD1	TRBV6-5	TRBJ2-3	TGTGCCAGCAAACAAGGGACAGTCAGCACAGATACGCAGTATTTT	CASKQGTVSTDTQYF
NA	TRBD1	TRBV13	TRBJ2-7	TGTGCCAGCAGCGTCAGGGGGCCAGGAGACCACGAGCAGTACTTC	CASSVRGPGDHEQYF
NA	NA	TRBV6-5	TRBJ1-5	TGTGCCAGCAGTCCAGGGGATAGCAATCAGCCCCAGCATTTT	CASSPGDSNQPQHF
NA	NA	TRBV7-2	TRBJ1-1	TGTGCCAGCTGGACGAACACTGAAGCTTTCTTT	CASWTNTEAFF
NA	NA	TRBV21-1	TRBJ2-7	TGTGCCAGCAGCAAAGTAGGGACAGGGGAACCCTACGAGCAGTACTTC	CASSKVGTGEPYEQYF
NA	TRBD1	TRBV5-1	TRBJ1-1	TGCGCCAGCAGTTTAACAGGGGTTTCTATGAACACTGAAGCTTTCTTT	CASSLTGVSMNTEAFF
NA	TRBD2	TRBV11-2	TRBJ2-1	TGTGCCAGCATCCGAGCGGGGGACTCCTACAATGAGCAGTTCTTC	CASIRAGDSYNEQFF
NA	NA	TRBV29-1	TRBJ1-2	TGCAGCGTGGGGAGTTCTAACTATGGCTACACCTTC	CSVGSSNYGYTF
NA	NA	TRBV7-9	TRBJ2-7	TGTGCCAGCTGGGGTGACTTGTCCCCCTACGAGCAGTACTTC	CASWGDLSPYEQYF
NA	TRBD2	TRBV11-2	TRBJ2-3	TGTGCCAGCAGCCCCGGGGGAGGGCCCCTCACAGATACGCAGTATTTT	CASSPGGGPLTDTQYF
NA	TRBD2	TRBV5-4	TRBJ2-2	TGTGCCAGCAGCCCCATGGGGACTAGCGGTTGGAACACCGGGGAGCTGTTTTTT	CASSPMGTSGWNTGELFF
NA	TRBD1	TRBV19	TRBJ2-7	TGTGCCAGTAGTATAGTCGAGGGGGCGGGCGAGCAGTACTTC	CASSIVEGAGEQYF
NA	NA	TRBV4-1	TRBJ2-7	TGCGCCAGCAGCCTCAGAGGAGGGTCCACCTACGAGCAGTACTTC	CASSLRGGSTYEQYF
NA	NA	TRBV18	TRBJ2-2	TGTGCCAGCTCACCTCCTGGAAGGGTAGACACCGGGGAGCTGTTTTTT	CASSPPGRVDTGELFF
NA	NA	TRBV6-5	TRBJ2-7	TGTGCCAGCAGTTACTCGAACCAGCGGGAGCAGTACTTC	CASSYSNQREQYF
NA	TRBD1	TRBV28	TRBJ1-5	TGTGCCAGCAGTTCCCAGGCGAGGGGGCGCGATCAGCCCCAGCATTTT	CASSSQARGRDQPQHF
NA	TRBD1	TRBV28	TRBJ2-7	TGTGCCAGCAGTCTGACAGGGGTATCCTACGAGCAGTACTTC	CASSLTGVSYEQYF
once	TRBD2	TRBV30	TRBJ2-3	TGTGCCTGGAGTATCTCCGCACTAGCGGGGGGGAGGATTGATACGCAGTATTTT	CAWSISALAGGRIDTQYF
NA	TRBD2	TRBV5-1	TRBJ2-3	TGCGCCAGCAGCCTTAGTCCGGGACTAGCGGATACGCAGTATTTT	CASSLSPGLADTQYF
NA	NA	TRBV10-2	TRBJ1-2	TGCGCCAGCAGTGAAGGGCTAGGATACTATGGCTACACCTTC	CASSEGLGYYGYTF
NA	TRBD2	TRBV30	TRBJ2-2	TGTGCCTGGAGTGACGGGACTAGCAGCACCGGGGAGCTGTTTTTT	CAWSDGTSSTGELFF
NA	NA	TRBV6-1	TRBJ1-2	TGTGCCAGCAGTGGCCCCTCGGGGAATGGCTACACCTTC	CASSGPSGNGYTF
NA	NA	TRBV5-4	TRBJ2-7	TGTGCCAGCAGCTTGGAAGGGTTACCTGCCTACGAGCAGTACTTC	CASSLEGLPAYEQYF
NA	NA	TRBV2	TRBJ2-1	TGTGCCAGCAGTACGTTGTCGGGAGTAGCAAATGAGCAGTTCTTC	CASSTLSGVANEQFF
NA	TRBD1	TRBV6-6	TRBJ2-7	TGTGCCAGCAGCCCGTCGACAGGGTTCGGGGACGAGCAGTACTTC	CASSPSTGFGDEQYF